The 15 T cell receptor beta chains listed next were all sequenced from one sample in a study of T cell responses to AZD1222 COVID-19 vaccine. Libraries were prepared by immunoSEQ multiplex PCR; TCRdb keeps only in-frame clonotypes and omits some of them. The table lists 95,000 to 150,000 clones, roughly 90% of them singletons. The source material was peripheral blood, sampled on day 0 of AZD1222 vaccination. The receptors shown here come from an adult in good health.

This CDR3 is CASSITSRGSYEQYF. The CDR3 DNA reads as TGTGCCAGTAGTATTACCTCCCGGGGATCCTACGAGCAGTACTTC. J is TRBJ2-7 and V is TRBV19, with D tentatively TRBD2 (5 bases). Trimming removed 3 bases at V and 1 base at J, with 13 bases between. This CDR3 is built from 15 residues. CDR1 and CDR2 from the germline V gene are LNHDA and SQIVND (reference sequence).

The chain employs TRBV25-1 and TRBJ2-3; the D is unclear. Germline CDR1 and CDR2: MGHDK and SYGVNS. The CDR3 spans 15 residues. V was clipped by 3 bases and J by 1 base, with 11 bases between them. CDR3 protein: CASSDRLPGTDTQYF. For the CDR3, the DNA is TGTGCCAGCAGTGACAGGTTACCTGGCACAGATACGCAGTATTTT.

The chain employs TRBV30 and TRBJ1-4; 7 bases map to TRBD1. The junction had 9 bases not matched to a gene; V was cut back by 3 bases and J by 5 bases. The CDR3 extends over 15 amino acids. Per the germline V gene, CDR1 is GTSNPN and CDR2 is SVGIG (reference sequence). CDR3 in DNA: TGTGCCTGGAGCCCGGCACCGGGACAGAATGAAAAACTGTTTTTT. It codes for CAWSPAPGQNEKLFF.

The chain employs TRBV7-2 and TRBJ2-7, with 7 bases fitting TRBD1. There are 14 residues in the CDR3. From germline, CDR1 is SGHTA and CDR2 FQGNSA. V trimming: 1 base; J trimming: 2 bases; junction bases outside the gene matches: 2. CDR3 sequence (DNA): TGTGCCAGCAGCTTAGGGGACAGTACCTACGAGCAGTACTTC. It codes for CASSLGDSTYEQYF.

V is TRBV6-5 and J is TRBJ2-7, with 8 bases aligning to TRBD2. This CDR3 contains 14 residues. CDR1 and CDR2 (germline): MNHEY, SVGAGI. Germline trimming cut 6 bases from V and 3 bases from J; bases unmatched to any gene: 7. The CDR3 protein is CASSLGLDGYEQYF. CDR3 in DNA: TGTGCCAGCAGCTTGGGACTAGATGGCTACGAGCAGTACTTC.

The V call is TRBV3-1 (or the pseudogene TRBV3-2), the J call TRBJ2-7; D is unresolved. V lost 4 bases, J lost 2 bases, and 3 bases lay in between. Germline V gene data show CDR1 as LGHDT and CDR2 as YNNKEL (reference sequence). The CDR3 runs to 11 residues. The CDR3 here is CASSRTYEQYF. CDR3 coding DNA: TGTGCCAGCAGCCGGACCTACGAGCAGTACTTC.

The genes are TRBV4-3 and TRBJ2-7; TRBD2 aligns across 7 bases. V lost 0 bases and J lost 4; bases outside the gene matches: 6. Germline V gives CDR1 LGHNA, CDR2 YSLEER. The CDR3 runs to 15 residues. The CDR3 bases are TGCGCCAGCAGCCAAGAAGTGGGGGGAGGGTACGAGCAGTACTTC. Translating gives CASSQEVGGGYEQYF.

The chain employs TRBV19 and TRBJ1-5; a possible D gene is TRBD1 (5 bases). Germline V lookup: CDR1 LNHDA, CDR2 SQIVND (reference sequence). The V end was cut by 8 bases, the J end by 6 bases, with 14 bases between. There are 13 residues in the CDR3. The CDR3 DNA reads as TGTGCCAGTTCCCTGGGGGGGTTTCAGCCCCAGCATTTT. Amino acids: CASSLGGFQPQHF.

V usage is TRBV27 and J usage is TRBJ1-2; a weak D match, TRBD1 (5 bases). CDR3 length: 17 residues. In germline, CDR1 is MNHEY, CDR2 SMNVEV (reference sequence). V was trimmed by 7 bases and J by 6 bases, leaving 27 bases between them. The chain's CDR3 is CASKDPSRRAFIDGYTF. The DNA for the CDR3 is TGTGCCAGCAAAGATCCCTCCCGCAGGGCTTTTATCGATGGCTACACCTTC.

V gene TRBV7-2 combines with J gene TRBJ2-3; D ambiguous. Deletions cut 1 base from V and 2 bases from J, with 10 bases between. Germline CDR1 is SGHTA and CDR2 is FQGNSA. CDR3 length: 15 residues. CDR3 sequence: CASSLEWLDTDTQYF. The DNA of the CDR3 is TGTGCCAGCAGCTTAGAGTGGCTAGACACAGATACGCAGTATTTT.

This chain connects TRBV5-1 to TRBJ2-3; 9 bases match TRBD1. Germline assignment: CDR1 SGHRS and CDR2 YFSETQ. The V and J ends lost 0 bases and 6 bases, in that order; junction bases with no gene match: 5. CDR3 size: 15 residues. The CDR3 DNA is TGCGCCAGCAGCTTGGACGGACAGGGGCAGGATACGCAGTATTTT. This translates into CASSLDGQGQDTQYF.

The genes are TRBV5-4 and TRBJ1-3, with TRBD1 identical over 8 bases. Germline lookup yields CDR1 SGHNT and CDR2 YYREEE (reference sequence). V gave up 1 base and J gave up 2 bases; unmatched junction bases: 2. The CDR3 contains 15 residues. The CDR3 region is CASSLSRGPGNTIYF. The CDR3 DNA is TGTGCCAGCAGCTTGTCCAGGGGGCCTGGAAACACCATATATTTT. The entire variable domain, with the rest obtained from reference TRBV5-4 and TRBJ1-3, is as follows: ETGVTQSPTHLIKTRGQQVTLRCSSQSGHNTVSWYQQALGQGPQFIFQYYREEENGRGNFPPRFSGLQFPNYSSELNVNALELDDSALYLCASSLSRGPGNTIYFGEGSWLTVV.

The rearrangement joins TRBV10-3 to TRBJ1-4; weak D call: TRBD1 (5 bases). The CDR3 is 13 residues long. Trimming took 6 bases from V and 4 from J, leaving 9 bases between them. Germline CDR1 reads ENHRY; CDR2 reads SYGVKD. Here the CDR3 reads CAISQGFNEKLFF. The CDR3, as DNA: TGTGCCATCAGCCAGGGTTTTAATGAAAAACTGTTTTTT.

This chain links TRBV28 with TRBJ2-4; D is perhaps TRBD1 (6 bases). Germline CDR1 is MDHEN and CDR2 is SYDVKM. Deletions cut 4 bases from V and 10 bases from J, with 11 bases between. The CDR3 consists of 12 residues. As DNA, the CDR3 is TGTGCCAGCAGTTCACAGGGTTTTATTCAGTACTTC. This sequence encodes CASSSQGFIQYF. The variable domain in full, with the rest retrieved from reference TRBV28 and TRBJ2-4, is DVKVTQSSRYLVKRTGEKVFLECVQDMDHENMFWYRQDPGLGLRLIYFSYDVKMKEKGDIPEGYSVSREKKERFSLILESASTNQTSMYLCASSSQGFIQYFGAGTRLSVL.

The chain employs TRBV20-1 and TRBJ2-7; TRBD2 matches 7 bases. CDR1 DFQATT and CDR2 SNEGSKA come from the germline V gene (reference sequence). V shed 3 bases, J shed 0 bases, and the junction held 5 bases outside the gene matches. There are 14 residues in the CDR3. The CDR3: CSASGTKSSYEQYF. In nucleotides, the CDR3 is TGCAGTGCTAGTGGGACTAAGAGCTCCTACGAGCAGTACTTC.